The 8 T cell receptor beta chains below come from one sample, sequenced in a study of blood T cells in healthy people across ages. The authors ran a second PCR of 7 to 11 cycles using a sample-barcoded 5' primer and a J-beta primer mix. TCRdb re-derived calls from the 5' RACE reads in MiXCR, one entry per CDR3 protein. This table holds 600,000 to 650,000 distinct CDR3 sequences, around three fifths found once. The sequenced material came from blood. The source is a man aged 60 to 69 in good health.

This clonotype was found many times. This rearrangement joins TRBV29-1 to TRBJ2-7, with D possibly TRBD1 on 5 matching bases. This CDR3 comprises 13 residues. Trimming left V 4 bases short and J 2 bases short, with 12 bases between. The germline V gene has CDR1 SQVTM and CDR2 ANQGSEA. CDR3 bases: TGCAGCGTTGGGACATTTAATGCCTACGAGCAGTACTTC. As protein: CSVGTFNAYEQYF.

Concerning this clonotype: A much larger clone sits a single nucleotide away, making a read error possible. The CDR3: CTSGLVGLSNQPQHF. The CDR3 DNA is TGTACTAGTGGTTTGGTTGGTCTTAGCAATCAGCCCCAGCATTTT. The rearrangement joins TRBV12-5 to TRBJ1-5; D is unresolved. CDR1 is LGHNT, CDR2 FRNRAP, per germline. CDR3 length equals 15 residues. The variable domain in full, completed from reference TRBV12-5 and TRBJ1-5, reads DARVTQTPRHKVTEMGQEVTMRCQPILGHNTVFWYRQTMMQGLELLAYFRNRAPLDDSGMPKDRFSAEMPDATLATLKIQPSEPRDSAVYFCTSGLVGLSNQPQHFGDGTRLSIL.

The CDR3 sequence: CASTGRGGSQETQYF. The CDR3 bases are TGTGCCAGCACCGGCAGGGGGGGATCACAAGAGACCCAGTACTTC. This chain links TRBV25-1 with TRBJ2-7, with D possibly being TRBD1 or TRBD2 (7 bases each). The end of the DNA fits TRBJ2-5 better, so the J call may be wrong. The CDR3 is made up of 15 amino acids. The germline CDR1 and CDR2 sequences are MGHDK and SYGVNS.

The rearrangement links TRBV11-2 to TRBJ1-2; D gene uncertain. V was clipped by 1 base and J by 7 bases, with 13 bases between them. CDR1 SGHAT and CDR2 FQNNGV come from the germline V gene. The CDR3 has 14 residues. CDR3 coding DNA: TGTGCCAGCAGCTTAGCCCTCACCCAACGTGGCTACACCTTC. Translated: CASSLALTQRGYTF.

The chain is built from TRBV5-1 and TRBJ2-3; 8 nucleotides match TRBD2. Per germline, CDR1 SGHRS and CDR2 YFSETQ. The V and J ends lost 2 bases and 2 bases, in that order; junction bases with no gene match: 4. This CDR3 has 15 residues. The CDR3 is CASSFSGANTDTQYF. The CDR3 nucleotides read TGCGCCAGCAGCTTTAGCGGGGCGAACACAGATACGCAGTATTTT.

There are a few counts of this clonotype. J is TRBJ2-3 and V is TRBV12-3 or TRBV12-4; D assignment may be TRBD1 or TRBD2 (6 bases each). V was trimmed by 11 bases and J by 0 bases, leaving 18 bases between them. The CDR3 sequence is 15 residues long. CDR3 DNA: TGTGCCGGTAGTTCCGGGGGCCCTAGCACAGATACGCAGTATTTT. The encoded protein is CAGSSGGPSTDTQYF.

V usage is TRBV5-5 and J usage is TRBJ2-1; TRBD2 matches 11 bases. V dropped 0 bases and J dropped 2; count of bases not matched to a gene: 7. There are 18 residues in the CDR3. Germline-derived CDR1 and CDR2 are SGHKS and YYEKEE (reference sequence). CDR3 DNA sequence: TGTGCCAGCAGCTTGGAAGGTAGCGGGGGGGCAGCCTACAATGAGCAGTTCTTC. Residues: CASSLEGSGGAAYNEQFF.

This clonotype was recorded only once. The CDR3 DNA sequence: TGTGCCAGCAGCTTAGTGCGACAGGGGGGCAATGAGCAGTTCTTC. It is translated as CASSLVRQGGNEQFF. The chain couples TRBV7-8 to TRBJ2-1; TRBD1 matches 9 bases. Germline CDR1 and CDR2: SGHVS and FQNEAQ. This CDR3 region has 15 residues. J lost 6 bases, V lost 1 base, and 4 bases had no gene match.